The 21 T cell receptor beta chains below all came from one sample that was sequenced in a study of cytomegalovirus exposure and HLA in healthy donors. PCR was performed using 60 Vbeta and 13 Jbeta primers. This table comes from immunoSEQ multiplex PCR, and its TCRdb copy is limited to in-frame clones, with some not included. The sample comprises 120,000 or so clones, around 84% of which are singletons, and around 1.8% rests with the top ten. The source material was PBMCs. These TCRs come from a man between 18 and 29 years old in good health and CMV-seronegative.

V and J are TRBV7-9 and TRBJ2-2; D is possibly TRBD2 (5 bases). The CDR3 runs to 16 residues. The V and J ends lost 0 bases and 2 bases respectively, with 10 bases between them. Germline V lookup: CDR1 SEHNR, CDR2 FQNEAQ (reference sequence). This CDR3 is CASSLAPGYNTGELFF. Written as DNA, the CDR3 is TGTGCCAGCAGCTTAGCGCCGGGATACAACACCGGGGAGCTGTTTTTT.

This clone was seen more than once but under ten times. CDR3: CASTPGLAGGPSYEQYF. The CDR3 DNA sequence: TGTGCCAGCACCCCAGGACTAGCGGGGGGTCCCTCCTACGAGCAGTACTTC. The chain uses TRBV9 and TRBJ2-7, with TRBD2 matching 14 bases. The CDR3 has 17 amino acids. Germline V gene data show CDR1 as SGDLS and CDR2 as YYNGEE. Unmatched junction bases numbered 8, after V lost 6 bases and J lost 0 bases.

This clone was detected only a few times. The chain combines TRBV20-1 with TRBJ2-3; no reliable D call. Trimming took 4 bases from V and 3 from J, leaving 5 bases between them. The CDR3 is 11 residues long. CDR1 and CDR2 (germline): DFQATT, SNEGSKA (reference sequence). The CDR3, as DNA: TGCAGTGCTAAAGCTACAGATACGCAGTATTTT. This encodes CSAKATDTQYF.

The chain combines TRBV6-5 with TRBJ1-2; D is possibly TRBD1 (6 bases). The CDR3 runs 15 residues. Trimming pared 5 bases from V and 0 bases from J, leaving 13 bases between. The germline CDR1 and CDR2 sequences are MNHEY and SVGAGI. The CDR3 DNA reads TGTGCCAGCAGTAGGACAGCGATCTCTAACTATGGCTACACCTTC. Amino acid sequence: CASSRTAISNYGYTF.

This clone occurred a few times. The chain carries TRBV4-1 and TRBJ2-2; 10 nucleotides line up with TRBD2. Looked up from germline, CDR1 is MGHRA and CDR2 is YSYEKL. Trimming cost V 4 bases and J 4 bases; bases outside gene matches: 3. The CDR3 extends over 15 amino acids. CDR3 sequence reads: CASSLLAGSTGELFF. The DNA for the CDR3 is TGCGCCAGCAGCCTACTAGCGGGGAGCACCGGGGAGCTGTTTTTT.

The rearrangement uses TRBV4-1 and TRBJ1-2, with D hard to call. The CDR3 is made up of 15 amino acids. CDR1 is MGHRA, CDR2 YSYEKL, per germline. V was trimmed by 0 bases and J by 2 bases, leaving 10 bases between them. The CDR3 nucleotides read TGCGCCAGCAGCCAAGAAGAGGGCGTGAACTATGGCTACACCTTC. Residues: CASSQEEGVNYGYTF.

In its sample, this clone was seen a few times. CDR3 region: CASSLGHHNTEAFF. The DNA of the CDR3 is TGTGCCAGCAGTTTAGGACACCATAACACTGAAGCTTTCTTT. This chain joins TRBV27 and TRBJ1-1; D may be TRBD1 (5 bases). CDR3 length: 14 residues. V dropped 2 bases and J dropped 2 bases, with 9 bases sitting between them. The germline CDR1 and CDR2 sequences are MNHEY and SMNVEV (reference sequence).

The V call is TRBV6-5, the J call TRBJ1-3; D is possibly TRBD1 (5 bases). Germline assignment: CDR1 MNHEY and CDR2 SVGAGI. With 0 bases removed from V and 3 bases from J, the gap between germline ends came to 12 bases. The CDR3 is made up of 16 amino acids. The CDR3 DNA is TGTGCCAGCAGTTACTCGGGGCCAGGTAGTGGAAACACCATATATTTT. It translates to CASSYSGPGSGNTIYF.

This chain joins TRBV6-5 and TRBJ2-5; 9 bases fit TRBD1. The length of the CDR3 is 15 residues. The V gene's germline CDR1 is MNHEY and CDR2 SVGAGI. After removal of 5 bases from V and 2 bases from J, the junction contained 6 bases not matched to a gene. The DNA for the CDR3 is TGTGCCAGCAGTCCCTACAGGGGGCGGCAAGAGACCCAGTACTTC. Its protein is CASSPYRGRQETQYF.

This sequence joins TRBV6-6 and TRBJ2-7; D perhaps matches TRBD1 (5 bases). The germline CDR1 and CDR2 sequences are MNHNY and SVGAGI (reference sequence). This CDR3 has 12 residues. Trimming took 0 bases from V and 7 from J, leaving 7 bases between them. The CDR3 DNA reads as TGTGCCAGCAGTTACTCCCAGGGAGAGCAGTACTTC. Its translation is CASSYSQGEQYF.

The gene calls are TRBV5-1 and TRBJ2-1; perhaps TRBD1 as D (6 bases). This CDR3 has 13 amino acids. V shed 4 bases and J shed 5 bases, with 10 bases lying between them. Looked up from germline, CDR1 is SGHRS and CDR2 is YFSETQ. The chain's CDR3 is CASSLDRNNEQFF. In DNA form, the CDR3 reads TGCGCCAGCAGCCTAGACAGGAACAATGAGCAGTTCTTC. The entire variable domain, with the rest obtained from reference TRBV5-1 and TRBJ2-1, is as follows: KAGVTQTPRYLIKTRGQQVTLSCSPISGHRSVSWYQQTPGQGLQFLFEYFSETQRNKGNFPGRFSGRQFSNSRSEMNVSTLELGDSALYLCASSLDRNNEQFFGPGTRLTVL.

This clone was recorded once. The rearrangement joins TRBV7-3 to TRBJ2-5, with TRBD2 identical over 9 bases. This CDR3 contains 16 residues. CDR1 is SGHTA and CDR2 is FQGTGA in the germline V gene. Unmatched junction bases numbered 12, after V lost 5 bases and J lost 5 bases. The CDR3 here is CASSLIAGEPVETQYF. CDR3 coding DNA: TGTGCCAGCAGCCTAATAGCGGGGGAGCCTGTGGAGACCCAGTACTTC.

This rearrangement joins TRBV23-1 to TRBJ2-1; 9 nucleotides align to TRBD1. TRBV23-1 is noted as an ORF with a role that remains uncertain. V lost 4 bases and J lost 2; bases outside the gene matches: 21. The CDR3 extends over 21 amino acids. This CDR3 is CASSLGLGTGCLSRPYNEQFF. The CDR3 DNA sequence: TGCGCCAGCAGTCTGGGGTTGGGGACAGGGTGTCTGTCGAGGCCCTACAATGAGCAGTTCTTC.

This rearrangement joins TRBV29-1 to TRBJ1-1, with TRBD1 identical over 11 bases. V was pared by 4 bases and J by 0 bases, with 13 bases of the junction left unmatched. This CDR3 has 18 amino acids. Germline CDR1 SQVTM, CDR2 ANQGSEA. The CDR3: CSVGAPGTGGSMNTEAFF. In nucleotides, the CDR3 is TGCAGCGTTGGGGCACCCGGGACAGGGGGAAGTATGAACACTGAAGCTTTCTTT.

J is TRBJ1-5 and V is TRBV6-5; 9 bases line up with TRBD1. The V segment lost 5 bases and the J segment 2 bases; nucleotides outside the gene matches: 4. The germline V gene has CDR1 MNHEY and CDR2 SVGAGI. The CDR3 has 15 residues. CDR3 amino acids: CASSQQGAGNQPQHF. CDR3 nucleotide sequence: TGTGCCAGCAGTCAACAGGGGGCGGGCAATCAGCCCCAGCATTTT.

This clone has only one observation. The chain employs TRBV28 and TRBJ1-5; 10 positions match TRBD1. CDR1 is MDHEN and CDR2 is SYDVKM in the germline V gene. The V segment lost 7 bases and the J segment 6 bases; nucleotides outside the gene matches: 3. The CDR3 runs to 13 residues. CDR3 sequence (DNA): TGTGCCAGCACTGGGACAGGGGTTCAGCCCCAGCATTTT. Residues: CASTGTGVQPQHF. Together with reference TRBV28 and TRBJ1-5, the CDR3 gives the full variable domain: DVKVTQSSRYLVKRTGEKVFLECVQDMDHENMFWYRQDPGLGLRLIYFSYDVKMKEKGDIPEGYSVSREKKERFSLILESASTNQTSMYLCASTGTGVQPQHFGDGTRLSIL.

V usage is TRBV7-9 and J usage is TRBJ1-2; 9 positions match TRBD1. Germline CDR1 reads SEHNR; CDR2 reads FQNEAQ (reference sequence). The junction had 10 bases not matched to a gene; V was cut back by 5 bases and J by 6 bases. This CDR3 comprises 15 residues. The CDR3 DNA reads TGTGCCAGCAGCCATACAGGGGGCCTGACGGATGGCTACACCTTC. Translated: CASSHTGGLTDGYTF.

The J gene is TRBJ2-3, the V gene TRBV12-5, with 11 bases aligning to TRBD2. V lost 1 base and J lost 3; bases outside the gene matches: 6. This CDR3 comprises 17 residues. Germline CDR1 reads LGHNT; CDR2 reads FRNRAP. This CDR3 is CASGLGLAGMHTDTQYF. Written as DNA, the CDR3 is TGTGCTAGTGGTTTGGGACTAGCGGGGATGCATACAGATACGCAGTATTTT.

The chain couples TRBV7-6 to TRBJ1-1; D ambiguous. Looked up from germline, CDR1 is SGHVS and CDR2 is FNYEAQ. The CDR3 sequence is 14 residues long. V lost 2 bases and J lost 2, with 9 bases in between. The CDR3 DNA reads TGTGCCAGCAGCTTACTGCCAGAAAACACTGAAGCTTTCTTT. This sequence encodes CASSLLPENTEAFF.

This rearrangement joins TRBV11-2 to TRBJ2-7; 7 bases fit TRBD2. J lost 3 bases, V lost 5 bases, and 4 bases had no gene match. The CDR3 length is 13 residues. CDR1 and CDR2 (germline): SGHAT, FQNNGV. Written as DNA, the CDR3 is TGTGCCAGCAGCATCAGCGGGAACTACGAGCAGTACTTC. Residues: CASSISGNYEQYF.

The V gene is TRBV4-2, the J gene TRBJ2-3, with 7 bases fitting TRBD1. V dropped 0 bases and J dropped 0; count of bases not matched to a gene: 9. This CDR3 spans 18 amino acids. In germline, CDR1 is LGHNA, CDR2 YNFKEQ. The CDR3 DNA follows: TGTGCCAGCAGCCAAGATCCGGGGACAGTTATTAGCACAGATACGCAGTATTTT. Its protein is CASSQDPGTVISTDTQYF.